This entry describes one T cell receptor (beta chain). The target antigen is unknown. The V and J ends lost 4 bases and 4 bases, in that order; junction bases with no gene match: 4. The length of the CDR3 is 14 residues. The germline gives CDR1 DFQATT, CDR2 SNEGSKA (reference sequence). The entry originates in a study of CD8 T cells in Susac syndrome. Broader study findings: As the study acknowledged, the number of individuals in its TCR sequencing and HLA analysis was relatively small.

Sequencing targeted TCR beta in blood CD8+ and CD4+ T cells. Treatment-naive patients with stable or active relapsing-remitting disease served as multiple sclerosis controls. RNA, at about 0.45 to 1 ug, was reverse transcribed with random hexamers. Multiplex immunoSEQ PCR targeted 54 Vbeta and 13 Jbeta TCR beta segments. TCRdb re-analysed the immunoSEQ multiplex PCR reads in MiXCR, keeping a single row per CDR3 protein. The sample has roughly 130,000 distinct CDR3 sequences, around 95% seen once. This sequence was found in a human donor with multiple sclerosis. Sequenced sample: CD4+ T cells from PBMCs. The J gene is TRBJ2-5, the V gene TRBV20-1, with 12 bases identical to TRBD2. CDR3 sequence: CSAKLAGGRETQYF. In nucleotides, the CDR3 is TGCAGTGCTAAGCTAGCGGGGGGGCGAGAGACCCAGTACTTC.